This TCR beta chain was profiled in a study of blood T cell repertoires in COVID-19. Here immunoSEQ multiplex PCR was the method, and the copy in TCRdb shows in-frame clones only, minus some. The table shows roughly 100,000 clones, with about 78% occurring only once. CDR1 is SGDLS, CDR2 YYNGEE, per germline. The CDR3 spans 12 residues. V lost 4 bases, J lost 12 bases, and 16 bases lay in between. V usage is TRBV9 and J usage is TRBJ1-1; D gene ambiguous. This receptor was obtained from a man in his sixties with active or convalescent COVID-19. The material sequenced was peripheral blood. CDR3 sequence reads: CASSPQAGNPFF. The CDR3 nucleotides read TGTGCCAGCAGCCCCCAGGCAGGAAATCCTTTCTTT.